These T cell receptor beta chains were read from a single sample in a study of regulatory T cells in long-lasting Graves disease. TCRdb recomputed calls from the multiplex PCR reads with MiXCR, one row per CDR3 protein. The table has roughly 450,000 distinct CDR3 sequences, approximately 23% seen once. The material sequenced was peripheral blood mononuclear cells (PBMCs), taken when the disease was refractory, from a patient treated with antithyroid drugs. The source of these receptors is a female donor with Graves disease. CDR3s include the opening cysteine and the closing phenylalanine or tryptophan. The D gene is left open where the match is weak. Clone size is stated in some rows and not others, as once, few, many or a class when expanded.

clone_size,d_call,v_call,cdr3_aa
.,.,TRBV11-3,CASSLVEGTDTQYF
.,.,TRBV3-1,CASSHAGAGEQYF
many,TRBD1,TRBV12-3/TRBV12-4,CASSSPGQGNTGELFF
many,.,TRBV12-3/TRBV12-4,CASTKTGLSYEQYF
many,.,TRBV28,CASSSDLYQETQYF
many,TRBD1,TRBV7-2,CASSSSGTGWKLFF
many,.,TRBV6-2/TRBV6-3,CASSYSTGQYGYTF
few,.,TRBV3-1,CASSQDYQAAGSEQYF
.,.,TRBV7-2,CASSLVGPDQPQHF
few,.,TRBV7-2,CASSRRDSQAGFF
many,TRBD1,TRBV29-1,CSVEGPTGSHGYTF
many,.,TRBV12-3/TRBV12-4,CASSLMDNQPQHF
many,TRBD1,TRBV20-1,CSAPGQGQETQYF
.,.,TRBV12-3/TRBV12-4,CASSLVGQGRAEAFF
few,TRBD2,TRBV27,CASRETSLYYEQYF
.,TRBD1,TRBV11-2,CASSRIGGQGSSDTQYF
many,.,TRBV7-7,CASSFQGGETQYF
.,.,TRBV20-1,CSARSQDRNTEAFF
few,.,TRBV9,CASSVGLGMNTEAFF
few,.,TRBV28,CASTPERVAKNIQYF
many,.,TRBV10-3,CAISEEGAGTQYF
few,.,TRBV28,CASSSAGTWTDTQYF
many,.,TRBV12-3/TRBV12-4,CASSLRETEAFF
.,TRBD1,TRBV30,CAWRGTGIGGYTF
.,TRBD1,TRBV6-1,CASSESGQGGYYGYTF
.,.,TRBV7-9,CASSGFNTEAFF
.,.,TRBV15,CATSRDRQSNTGELFF
.,.,TRBV28,CASSSFQRPRLGNTIYF
many,TRBD2,TRBV2,CASSEAFAGVSYEQYF
many,TRBD1,TRBV28,CASSFRGLSNQPQHF
many,TRBD2,TRBV7-9,CASSSTGTSGLYQETQYF